A single sample gave rise to the 5 T cell receptor beta chains below, sequenced in a study of shared clonotypes between healthy human individuals. Method: immunoSEQ multiplex PCR; TCRdb's copy keeps in-frame clones and lacks some. This sample has under 850,000 clones, with about 91% found just once. CD45RO negativity and positive selection for CCR7 defined naive CD8 cells, a population that excluded terminally differentiated effector memory CD45RA+ cells. Sequenced: naive CD8+ T cells sorted from blood. These receptors were collected from a man aged 25 to 45 in good health.

J is TRBJ2-1 and V is TRBV11-2; 8 bases match TRBD2. The CDR3 loop spans 17 amino acids. CDR1 is SGHAT, CDR2 FQNNGV, per germline. V shed 5 bases, J shed 1 base, and the junction held 10 bases outside the gene matches. CDR3 DNA sequence: TGTGCCAGCAGCGCGGTCGGGAGGGCCACGTCCTACAATGAGCAGTTCTTC. Amino acid sequence: CASSAVGRATSYNEQFF.

This CDR3 reads CASSQGTGSNTEAFF. In nucleotides, the CDR3 is TGCGCCAGCAGCCAAGGGACAGGTTCGAACACTGAAGCTTTCTTT. The chain joins TRBV4-3 to TRBJ1-1, with TRBD1 identical over 7 bases. V shed 1 base, J shed 1 base, and the junction held 3 bases outside the gene matches. The CDR3 is made up of 15 amino acids. Germline lookup yields CDR1 LGHNA and CDR2 YSLEER.

This clone was seen a single time. The V and J genes are TRBV7-2 and TRBJ2-5; no clear D gene. CDR3 size: 13 residues. Trimming stripped 1 base from V and 4 bases from J, with 7 bases between. Germline V gene sequence: CDR1 SGHTA, CDR2 FQGNSA. CDR3 sequence: CASSLVGLETQYF. In DNA form, the CDR3 reads TGTGCCAGCAGCTTAGTTGGATTAGAGACCCAGTACTTC.

The J gene is TRBJ1-1, the V gene TRBV18; D perhaps matches TRBD1 (5 bases). The V and J ends lost 4 bases and 4 bases respectively, with 10 bases between them. The CDR3 loop spans 13 amino acids. Germline CDR1 and CDR2: KGHSH and LQKENI. In nucleotides, the CDR3 is TGTGCCAGCTCACGGGACGCAAGCACTGAAGCTTTCTTT. Translating it yields CASSRDASTEAFF.

Only a few counts were recorded for this clone. The chain combines TRBV2 with TRBJ1-1; 8 positions agree with TRBD1. The germline V gene encodes CDR1 SNHLY and CDR2 FYNNEI. V shed 4 bases, J shed 1 base, and the junction held 8 bases outside the gene matches. The CDR3 consists of 16 residues. CDR3: CASSVVQGAGNTEAFF. The CDR3 DNA reads as TGTGCCAGCAGTGTGGTTCAGGGGGCAGGGAACACTGAAGCTTTCTTT.